One and the same sample provided the 14 T cell receptor beta chains below, sequenced in a study of CD8 T cells in Susac syndrome (dated by TCRdb to the late 2010s). To prepare the library, the immunoSEQ multiplex PCR assay was applied. RNA was extracted with the RNeasy kit and about 0.5 to 1 ug was reverse transcribed using random hexamers. The raw public reads went through TCRdb reprocessing: fastp at Q25, MiXCR clone calling, in-frame beta chains kept. A single entry per CDR3 protein holds the most common genes and DNA from its merged rows. Within this sample are 150,000 to 200,000 distinct CDR3 sequences, with around 93% of them counted one time only. The ten largest clones represent more than 0.13% of the sample. Sequencing was performed on CD4+ T cells from PBMCs. The receptor source for this set is a human donor in good health.

The chain is built from TRBV6-2 or TRBV6-3 and TRBJ1-5; maybe TRBD1 (6 bases). V was shortened by 2 bases and J by 0 bases, with 17 bases between the two germline ends. CDR3 length: 18 amino acids. Germline V gene lookup returns CDR1 MNHEY and CDR2 SVGEGT. In DNA, the CDR3 is TGTGCCAGCAGTTACAATTCCCCGGACAGCTATAGCAATCAGCCCCAGCATTTT. It specifies CASSYNSPDSYSNQPQHF.

This clonotype has only one observation. The chain recombines TRBV18 with TRBJ1-1, with TRBD1 matching 8 bases. The V gene end was trimmed by 3 bases and the J gene end by 3 bases; junction bases not matched to a gene: 6. CDR1 KGHSH and CDR2 LQKENI come from the germline V gene. The CDR3 runs to 15 residues. In nucleotides, the CDR3 is TGTGCCAGCTCACCGGTACAGGGGGTGGACACTGAAGCTTTCTTT. Residues: CASSPVQGVDTEAFF.

V usage is TRBV5-1 and J usage is TRBJ1-2; tentatively, D is TRBD1 (5 bases). This CDR3 has 15 amino acids. V was trimmed by 4 bases and J by 3 bases, leaving 16 bases between them. CDR1 SGHRS and CDR2 YFSETQ come from the germline V gene. The CDR3 loop reads CASSPFGRADYGYTF. In DNA, the CDR3 is TGCGCCAGCAGCCCTTTTGGCAGGGCGGACTATGGCTACACCTTC.

This chain uses TRBV20-1 with TRBJ1-6; 7 positions agree with TRBD1. From germline, CDR1 is DFQATT and CDR2 SNEGSKA (reference sequence). V lost 6 bases, J lost 7 bases, and 9 bases stayed unmatched. CDR3 length: 14 amino acids. The CDR3 protein is CSAEGGGTNSPLHF. DNA for the CDR3: TGCAGTGCCGAGGGAGGGGGCACGAATTCACCCCTCCACTTT.

The V gene is TRBV12-3 or TRBV12-4, the J gene TRBJ1-6, with D unclear. The CDR3 runs to 16 residues. With 2 bases removed from V and 5 bases from J, the gap between germline ends came to 13 bases. Here the CDR3 DNA reads TGTGCCAGCAGTTTATTCGGCGGCAACGATAATTCACCCCTCCACTTT. Translating it yields CASSLFGGNDNSPLHF.

The J gene is TRBJ2-4, the V gene TRBV20-1; a possible D gene is TRBD2 (5 bases). Germline-derived CDR1 and CDR2 are DFQATT and SNEGSKA (reference sequence). The CDR3 covers 13 residues. Trimming took off 4 bases at V and 0 bases at J, with 7 bases between the two ends. CDR3 sequence: CSATGLAKNIQYF. The CDR3 bases are TGCAGTGCTACCGGACTAGCCAAAAACATTCAGTACTTC.

As regards this clonotype: One end of the junction fails to match germline, which may point to a read error. This sequence joins TRBV9 and TRBJ2-6, with 8 nucleotides matching TRBD2. Looked up from germline, CDR1 is SGDLS and CDR2 is YYNGEE. The length of the CDR3 is 15 residues. CDR3 nucleotide sequence: TGTGCCAGCAGCGCGGGGGGGGCTGGGGCCAACGTCCTGATTTTC. Protein sequence: CASSAGGAGANVLIF.

The V gene is TRBV7-2, the J gene TRBJ1-1; D call uncertain. This CDR3 contains 14 residues. The germline V gene has CDR1 SGHTA and CDR2 FQGNSA. Trimming left V 6 bases short and J 2 bases short, with 13 bases between. The CDR3 nucleotides are TGTGCCAGCAGACCAGCAAGGATAAACACTGAAGCTTTCTTT. Translated: CASRPARINTEAFF.

The chain combines TRBV9 with TRBJ2-1, with D perhaps matching TRBD2 (7 bases). Germline CDR1 and CDR2: SGDLS and YYNGEE. V lost 1 base and J 9 bases, leaving 23 bases between the germline ends. The CDR3 is made up of 17 amino acids. This CDR3 is CASSVSSGGGGVGEQFF. As DNA, the CDR3 is TGTGCCAGCAGCGTAAGTTCTGGCGGGGGCGGCGTGGGTGAGCAGTTCTTC. Variable domain in full (rest from reference TRBV9 and TRBJ2-1): DSGVTQTPKHLITATGQRVTLRCSPRSGDLSVYWYQQSLDQGLQFLIQYYNGEERAKGNILERFSAQQFPDLHSELNLSSLELGDSALYFCASSVSSGGGGVGEQFFGPGTRLTVL.

The chain combines TRBV4-2 with TRBJ2-7, with 7 bases lining up with TRBD2. The trim removed 0 bases at V and 2 bases at J, leaving 13 bases unmatched. Looked up from germline, CDR1 is LGHNA and CDR2 is YNFKEQ. The CDR3 is made up of 18 amino acids. Here the CDR3 DNA reads TGTGCCAGCAGCCAAGACGCCGCGATCGGGAGGCGGACCTACGAGCAGTACTTC. It encodes CASSQDAAIGRRTYEQYF.

This rearrangement joins TRBV6-1 to TRBJ2-5; D uncertain. V shed 6 bases and J shed 5 bases, with 7 bases lying between them. This CDR3 is built from 11 residues. The germline CDR1 and CDR2 sequences are MNHNS and SASEGT. CDR3 in DNA: TGTGCCAGCAGCCGGTGGGAGACCCAGTACTTC. Translating gives CASSRWETQYF.

The chain uses TRBV7-9 and TRBJ1-2; D is unclear. Per germline, CDR1 SEHNR and CDR2 FQNEAQ (reference sequence). V gave up 0 bases and J gave up 5 bases, with 7 bases separating them. The CDR3 spans 13 residues. The CDR3 DNA sequence: TGTGCCAGCAGCTTAGCCGGGGTATATGGCTACACCTTC. This gives the protein CASSLAGVYGYTF.

The chain couples TRBV2 to TRBJ1-4; D unresolved. CDR1 SNHLY and CDR2 FYNNEI come from the germline V gene. CDR3 length: 13 amino acids. Trimming shortened V by 4 bases and J by 6 bases, and 9 bases separated the two germline ends. DNA of the CDR3: TGTGCCAGCAGTGCACCGCTCTATGAAAAACTGTTTTTT. Translated, it gives CASSAPLYEKLFF.

The chain is built from TRBV7-9 and TRBJ2-5, with TRBD2 matching over 7 bases. The V gene end was trimmed by 3 bases and the J gene end by 2 bases; junction bases not matched to a gene: 3. The germline V gene has CDR1 SEHNR and CDR2 FQNEAQ (reference sequence). The CDR3 has 14 amino acids. In DNA form, the CDR3 reads TGTGCCAGCAGCTTCGGACTAGAACAAGAGACCCAGTACTTC. Encoded protein: CASSFGLEQETQYF.